This T cell receptor beta chain emerged from a study of cytomegalovirus exposure and HLA in healthy donors. Study at large: Some 85 million unique TCRs, all from HLA-typed donors, were included in an early release of the data. Study results and caveats: Highest at DRB1 and lowest at HLA-C, TCR association rates differed among HLA loci in a later analysis.

Germline loops: CDR1 SGHTA, CDR2 FQGTGA. Unmatched junction bases numbered 0, after V lost 3 bases and J lost 6 bases. The CDR3 contains 15 residues. Comments on this clone: The antigen is undetermined.

The PCR ran on 60 Vbeta and 13 Jbeta primers. The data were produced by immunoSEQ multiplex PCR, yet TCRdb's version contains in-frame clones alone and is incomplete. The sample yields some 96,000 clones, around 60% seen once. The chain combines TRBV7-3 with TRBJ2-3; 16 bases match TRBD2. The material sequenced was PBMCs. This TCR derives from a man between 60 and 75 years old in good health and CMV-seronegative. This CDR3 reads CASSLGLAGGDTQYF. The CDR3 DNA follows: TGTGCCAGCAGCTTGGGACTAGCGGGAGGGGATACGCAGTATTTT.